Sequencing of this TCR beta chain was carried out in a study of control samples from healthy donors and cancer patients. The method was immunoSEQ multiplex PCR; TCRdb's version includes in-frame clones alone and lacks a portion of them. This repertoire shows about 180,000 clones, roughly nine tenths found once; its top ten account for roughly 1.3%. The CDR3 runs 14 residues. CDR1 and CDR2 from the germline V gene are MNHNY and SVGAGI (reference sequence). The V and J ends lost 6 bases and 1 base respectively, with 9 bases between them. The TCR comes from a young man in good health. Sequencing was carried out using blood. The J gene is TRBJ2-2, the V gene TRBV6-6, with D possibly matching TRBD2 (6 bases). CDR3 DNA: TGTGCCAGCAGGGCTAGCGAGAACACCGGGGAGCTGTTTTTT. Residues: CASRASENTGELFF.